These 30 T cell receptor beta chains share one sample of origin, sequenced in a study of cytomegalovirus exposure and HLA in healthy donors. This PCR relied on a set of 60 Vbeta primers and 13 Jbeta primers. The method was immunoSEQ multiplex PCR; TCRdb's version includes in-frame clones alone and lacks a portion of them. Seen here are under 300,000 clones, around four fifths observed once, and the top ten hold 1.5% to 2%. The material sequenced was PBMCs. These receptor sequences come from a woman aged 35 to 49 in good health and CMV-seropositive.

This chain links TRBV30 with TRBJ1-2; 7 bases are a match to TRBD1. The junction had 12 bases not matched to a gene; V was cut back by 5 bases and J by 3 bases. The CDR3 loop spans 15 amino acids. In germline, CDR1 is GTSNPN, CDR2 SVGIG (reference sequence). CDR3 DNA sequence: TGTGCCTGGTGGAACAGGGGCCAGCGCGACTATGGCTACACCTTC. This gives the protein CAWWNRGQRDYGYTF.

The chain recombines TRBV5-4 with TRBJ1-6; D not resolved. This CDR3 spans 12 amino acids. V was cut by 7 bases and J by 10 bases, with 12 bases left in between. Germline V lookup: CDR1 SGHNT, CDR2 YYREEE (reference sequence). The chain's CDR3 is CASSTRDSPLHF. The CDR3 region has the DNA TGTGCCAGCTCGACTCGCGACTCACCCCTCCACTTT. The whole variable domain, filled in from reference TRBV5-4 and TRBJ1-6, reads ETGVTQSPTHLIKTRGQQVTLRCSSQSGHNTVSWYQQALGQGPQFIFQYYREEENGRGNFPPRFSGLQFPNYSSELNVNALELDDSALYLCASSTRDSPLHFGNGTRLTVT.

This clone was detected a few times. The chain joins TRBV7-9 to TRBJ2-3; D perhaps matches TRBD2 (6 bases). CDR1 is SEHNR, CDR2 FQNEAQ, per germline (reference sequence). V lost 5 bases, J lost 6 bases, and 18 bases lay in between. The CDR3 totals 15 residues. The CDR3 sequence is CASSPQRAGSDTQYF. CDR3 bases: TGTGCCAGCAGCCCCCAGCGGGCCGGTTCCGATACGCAGTATTTT.

In its sample, this clone was seen once. The genes are TRBV7-2 and TRBJ2-7; D possibly corresponds to TRBD2 (5 bases). This CDR3 is built from 13 residues. The V and J ends lost 5 bases and 3 bases respectively, with 11 bases between them. Looked up from germline, CDR1 is SGHTA and CDR2 is FQGNSA. The CDR3 sequence: CASSRKRNYEQYF. CDR3 coding DNA: TGTGCCAGCAGCCGAAAGCGGAACTACGAGCAGTACTTC.

There are a few counts of this clone. CDR3 nucleotide sequence: TGTGCCAGCAGCCCCGACAGGGTGAGCCATGAGCAGTTCTTC. This encodes CASSPDRVSHEQFF. The chain links TRBV7-3 to TRBJ2-1, with 7 positions matching TRBD1. Germline V lookup: CDR1 SGHTA, CDR2 FQGTGA. V lost 5 bases to trimming and J lost 8 bases; unmatched junction nucleotides: 9. This CDR3 spans 14 amino acids.

This clone appeared a single time. The chain joins TRBV7-9 to TRBJ1-4, with 10 bases matching TRBD1. The germline CDR1 and CDR2 sequences are SEHNR and FQNEAQ (reference sequence). The CDR3 runs 16 residues. V was pared by 5 bases and J by 8 bases, with 11 bases of the junction left unmatched. CDR3 amino acids: CASSPGTGEQAEKLFF. Here the CDR3 DNA reads TGTGCCAGCAGCCCCGGGACAGGGGAACAGGCGGAAAAACTGTTTTTT.

The genes are TRBV5-4 and TRBJ1-1; no clear D gene. The ends were cut back, 3 bases at V and 0 bases at J, with 9 bases in the middle. CDR1 and CDR2 (germline): SGHNT, YYREEE (reference sequence). This CDR3 has 14 amino acids. CDR3 in amino acids: CASSSPPMNTEAFF. CDR3 sequence (DNA): TGTGCCAGCAGCTCCCCGCCTATGAACACTGAAGCTTTCTTT.

The rearrangement joins TRBV7-9 to TRBJ2-1; 9 nucleotides agree with TRBD2. V gave up 5 bases and J gave up 4 bases; unmatched junction bases: 12. This CDR3 is built from 17 residues. The germline V gene has CDR1 SEHNR and CDR2 FQNEAQ (reference sequence). The CDR3 DNA reads TGTGCCAGCAGCGGCCTATGGCGGGAGGGACGGTACAATGAGCAGTTCTTC. Translating gives CASSGLWREGRYNEQFF.

This sequence joins TRBV7-9 and TRBJ1-4; 8 bases map to TRBD1. The CDR3 is 17 amino acids. The trim removed 5 bases at V and 0 bases at J, leaving 8 bases unmatched. Germline CDR1 and CDR2: SEHNR and FQNEAQ (reference sequence). CDR3 loop: CASSAWTGPTTNEKLFF. The CDR3 region has the DNA TGTGCCAGCAGCGCCTGGACAGGGCCAACAACTAATGAAAAACTGTTTTTT.

As DNA, the CDR3 is TGTGCCAGCAGTGCCAGAACAGGGACCTATAATTCACCCCTCCACTTT. It codes for CASSARTGTYNSPLHF. V is TRBV27 and J is TRBJ1-6, with D perhaps matching TRBD1 (6 bases). Trimming removed 5 bases at V and 2 bases at J, with 13 bases between. The CDR3 runs 16 residues. The germline CDR1 and CDR2 sequences are MNHEY and SMNVEV (reference sequence).

This chain uses TRBV9 with TRBJ2-7; 8 bases are shared with TRBD1. Germline CDR1 SGDLS, CDR2 YYNGEE. The CDR3 loop spans 15 amino acids. With V trimmed by 3 bases and J by 2 bases, 7 bases remained unmatched. CDR3 sequence (DNA): TGTGCCAGCAGCGGCGACAGGGGCGATCCCTACGAGCAGTACTTC. It specifies CASSGDRGDPYEQYF.

The rearrangement joins TRBV18 to TRBJ2-7; D gene uncertain. Trimming left V 0 bases short and J 5 bases short, with 8 bases between. The CDR3 runs to 13 residues. The germline gives CDR1 KGHSH, CDR2 LQKENI. CDR3 sequence: CASSPPELHEQYF. CDR3 coding DNA: TGTGCCAGCTCACCACCCGAGCTCCACGAGCAGTACTTC.

The rearrangement joins TRBV5-6 to TRBJ1-2; 7 bases are shared with TRBD1. Germline V CDR1 and CDR2: SGHDT, YYEEEE. V gave up 7 bases and J gave up 5 bases; unmatched junction bases: 8. CDR3 length: 13 residues. The CDR3 DNA sequence: TGTGCCAGCCGACAGGGATCTCTTTATGGCTACACCTTC. This sequence encodes CASRQGSLYGYTF.

V and J are TRBV11-3 and TRBJ2-7; maybe TRBD1 (6 bases). The germline V gene encodes CDR1 SGHNT and CDR2 YENEEA. The CDR3 runs 16 residues. The germline V and J ends were trimmed by 5 bases and 3 bases, with 20 bases remaining between them. The CDR3 is CASSASSGELRYEQYF. CDR3 DNA sequence: TGTGCCAGCAGCGCCTCCTCAGGGGAACTCCGCTACGAGCAGTACTTC.

V and J are TRBV29-1 and TRBJ2-7; D is unresolved. Germline values: CDR1 SQVTM, CDR2 ANQGSEA. The CDR3 runs 11 residues. Trimming pared 4 bases from V and 2 bases from J, leaving 6 bases between. The CDR3 DNA reads TGCAGCGTTGCCGGAGCCTACGAGCAGTACTTC. It is translated as CSVAGAYEQYF.

CDR3 coding DNA: TGTGCCAGTAGTATAGGGGGACAGATCACCGGGGAGCTGTTTTTT. Its translation is CASSIGGQITGELFF. The chain joins TRBV19 to TRBJ2-2; 7 bases fit TRBD1. This CDR3 spans 15 amino acids. CDR1 is LNHDA, CDR2 SQIVND, per germline (reference sequence). J was trimmed by 4 bases and V by 1 base; bases with no gene match: 3.

The chain combines TRBV28 with TRBJ2-1; D gene uncertain. The CDR3 loop spans 12 amino acids. Germline V gene data show CDR1 as MDHEN and CDR2 as SYDVKM. The V and J ends lost 7 bases and 3 bases respectively, with 7 bases between them. DNA of the CDR3: TGTGCCAGCACCTCGCGCTACAATGAGCAGTTCTTC. This sequence encodes CASTSRYNEQFF.

The chain recombines TRBV15 with TRBJ2-3; perhaps TRBD2 as D (6 bases). Trimming removed 0 bases at V and 4 bases at J, with 20 bases between. Looked up from germline, CDR1 is LNHNV and CDR2 is YYDKDF (reference sequence). CDR3 length equals 18 residues. The CDR3 nucleotides read TGTGCCACCAGCAGAGATTACCCCGGGACTCCCGAGGCAGATACGCAGTATTTT. Residues: CATSRDYPGTPEADTQYF.

This rearrangement joins TRBV7-2 to TRBJ2-7; no reliable D call. The CDR3 has 14 residues. The V gene lost 3 bases and the J gene lost 0 bases, with 9 bases spanning the gap. The V gene's germline CDR1 is SGHTA and CDR2 FQGNSA. The DNA for the CDR3 is TGTGCCAGCAGCTTTTTCAGGTCCTCCTACGAGCAGTACTTC. It translates to CASSFFRSSYEQYF.

The gene calls are TRBV7-3 and TRBJ2-4, with a possible D match to TRBD1 (5 bases). CDR1 SGHTA and CDR2 FQGTGA come from the germline V gene. The CDR3 sequence is 15 residues long. V lost 1 base to trimming and J lost 5 bases, with 12 bases between them. DNA of the CDR3: TGTGCCAGCAGCTTAAATGGCAGGGCTGAAAACATTCAGTACTTC. Its protein is CASSLNGRAENIQYF. The entire variable domain, with the rest obtained from reference TRBV7-3 and TRBJ2-4, is as follows: GAGVSQTPSNKVTEKGKYVELRCDPISGHTALYWYRQSLGQGPEFLIYFQGTGAADDSGLPNDRFFAVRPEGSVSTLKIQRTERGDSAVYLCASSLNGRAENIQYFGAGTRLSVL.

This chain joins TRBV28 and TRBJ2-2; 10 nucleotides agree with TRBD2. V was pared by 6 bases and J by 4 bases, with 8 bases of the junction left unmatched. This CDR3 spans 16 amino acids. The V gene's germline CDR1 is MDHEN and CDR2 SYDVKM. The CDR3 DNA reads as TGTGCCAGCAGCCGATTAGCGGGAGGTGGCACCGGGGAGCTGTTTTTT. It specifies CASSRLAGGGTGELFF.

DNA of the CDR3: TGTGCCTGGAGCTCACCGTTTGGCGGAGCTTTCTTT. Translation: CAWSSPFGGAFF. This chain joins TRBV30 and TRBJ1-1; unclear D gene. CDR1 GTSNPN and CDR2 SVGIG come from the germline V gene (reference sequence). The CDR3 contains 12 residues. V was cut by 3 bases and J by 10 bases, with 15 bases left in between.

This chain uses TRBV28 with TRBJ2-7; 7 bases are a match to TRBD1. This CDR3 has 14 residues. Unmatched junction bases numbered 14, after V lost 10 bases and J lost 5 bases. In germline, CDR1 is MDHEN, CDR2 SYDVKM. The CDR3 is CATLQGLGWDEQYF. In nucleotides, the CDR3 is TGTGCCACATTACAGGGGTTGGGGTGGGACGAGCAGTACTTC.

The CDR3 nucleotides are TGCGCCAGCAGCCAAGATATCGCAGATACGCAGTATTTT. It encodes CASSQDIADTQYF. The chain has TRBV4-3 and TRBJ2-3; no clear D gene. The V and J ends lost 0 bases and 4 bases respectively, with 5 bases between them. Germline lookup yields CDR1 LGHNA and CDR2 YSLEER. There are 13 residues in the CDR3.

J is TRBJ2-7 and V is TRBV27; D remains unclear. This CDR3 is built from 13 residues. Trimming took 2 bases from V and 5 from J, leaving 10 bases between them. Germline V gives CDR1 MNHEY, CDR2 SMNVEV (reference sequence). The CDR3, as DNA: TGTGCCAGCAGTTTAATCAACAACCACGAGCAGTACTTC. Translation gives CASSLINNHEQYF.

The V call is TRBV4-3, the J call TRBJ2-1; TRBD2 is a possible D gene (5 bases). This CDR3 comprises 13 residues. Per germline, CDR1 LGHNA and CDR2 YSLEER. V was pared by 4 bases and J by 14 bases, with 18 bases between. CDR3 region: CASSPSTGSQEFF. Here the CDR3 DNA reads TGCGCCAGCAGCCCGTCCACGGGGTCTCAGGAGTTCTTC.

V usage is TRBV5-5 and J usage is TRBJ1-2; D is undetermined. The ends were cut back, 2 bases at V and 8 bases at J, with 13 bases in the middle. Germline assignment: CDR1 SGHKS and CDR2 YYEKEE (reference sequence). The CDR3 is 13 residues long. DNA for the CDR3: TGTGCCAGCAGCTTCCGCGCGGAAGAGGGCTACACCTTC. Translated, it gives CASSFRAEEGYTF.

The V call is TRBV30, the J call TRBJ2-3; possibly TRBD1 for D (6 bases). The CDR3 length is 16 residues. V lost 0 bases and J 3 bases, leaving 16 bases between the germline ends. Germline V gene lookup returns CDR1 GTSNPN and CDR2 SVGIG (reference sequence). CDR3 sequence (DNA): TGTGCCTGGAGTGTACGTGACAGGATAGGGACAGATACGCAGTATTTT. This gives the protein CAWSVRDRIGTDTQYF.

In the case of this clone: This specimen includes other DNA sequences encoding the same CDR3. The J gene is TRBJ1-5, the V gene TRBV19; D is uncertain. The CDR3 runs to 14 residues. The germline gives CDR1 LNHDA, CDR2 SQIVND (reference sequence). Trimming removed 0 bases at V and 0 bases at J, with 3 bases between. CDR3 sequence reads: CASSIDSSNQPQHF. DNA for the CDR3: TGTGCCAGTAGTATAGACAGTAGCAATCAGCCCCAGCATTTT.

The chain joins TRBV5-1 to TRBJ1-4; 8 positions agree with TRBD1. Germline CDR1 and CDR2: SGHRS and YFSETQ. J was trimmed by 5 bases and V by 4 bases; bases with no gene match: 7. The CDR3 is made up of 15 amino acids. The CDR3 region has the DNA TGCGCCAGCAGCCCGAGGACAGGGCTAAATGAAAAACTGTTTTTT. Protein: CASSPRTGLNEKLFF.